The clone carrying this T cell receptor (beta chain) appeared a few times. The V and J ends lost 6 bases and 2 bases respectively, with 14 bases between them. The CDR3 extends over 15 amino acids. In germline, CDR1 is LNHDA, CDR2 SQIVND (reference sequence). For CDR3 and TCR beta VDJ profiling, genomic DNA was the template used. TCRdb analysed the reads with MiXCR anew, one entry per CDR3 protein. The sample holds 450,000 to 550,000 distinct CDR3 sequences; around 30% are singletons and the top ten take under 0.95%. This entry belongs to a study of CD8+CD57+ T cells in acquired aplastic anemia. Across the whole study: On average, sorted CD4+ and CD8+ cells gave approximately 3.5 ug of DNA.

The patients chosen for sequencing had shown expansion of CD8+CD57+ cells (detected by flow cytometry). The source of this sequence is a human donor with aplastic anemia. The chain is built from TRBV19 and TRBJ2-1, with D unresolved. The sequencing input was sorted CD4+, CD8+, or CD8+CD57+ T cells (not recorded which) from PBMCs. The CDR3 DNA reads TGTGCCAGTAGATCAAACAGCGCTACCTACAATGAGCAGTTCTTC. The encoded protein is CASRSNSATYNEQFF.